These 14 T cell receptor beta chains were sequenced from one sample in a study of blood T cell repertoires in COVID-19. Sequencing used immunoSEQ multiplex PCR; TCRdb keeps in-frame clones, though not all of them. The top ten clones hold 3% to 3.5% of a sample with 95,000 to 120,000 clones, 85% of them seen once. Input material: peripheral blood. Receptors were obtained from a man aged 35 to 55 with acute or convalescent COVID-19.

The sample holds a few counts of this clone. This rearrangement joins TRBV4-2 to TRBJ1-6; D not resolved. Trimming removed 0 bases from V and 8 bases from J, with 8 bases in between. The CDR3 sequence is 14 residues long. Germline lookup yields CDR1 LGHNA and CDR2 YNFKEQ. The CDR3: CASSQEKRDSPLHF. The CDR3 DNA is TGTGCCAGCAGCCAAGAGAAGAGGGATTCACCCCTCCACTTT.

The rearrangement joins TRBV28 to TRBJ2-5; TRBD1 is a possible D gene (6 bases). Germline V gives CDR1 MDHEN, CDR2 SYDVKM. This CDR3 is 16 amino acids long. V lost 5 bases to trimming and J lost 2 bases, with 18 bases between them. This CDR3 is CASSRPMGQLQETQYF. The CDR3 DNA follows: TGTGCCAGCAGTCGACCAATGGGACAACTACAAGAGACCCAGTACTTC.

This chain connects TRBV13 to TRBJ2-3; 9 bases match TRBD2. The germline V gene encodes CDR1 PRHDT and CDR2 FYEKMQ (reference sequence). Trimming took 0 bases from V and 0 from J; bases not matched to a gene: 13. This CDR3 is 20 amino acids long. The CDR3 DNA reads as TGTGCCAGCAGCTTAGGCGCCCCATGGCGGGGGGGCCTAAGCACAGATACGCAGTATTTT. It is translated as CASSLGAPWRGGLSTDTQYF.

The J gene is TRBJ2-1, the V gene TRBV9, with 12 bases fitting TRBD2. This CDR3 region has 15 residues. Trimming removed 4 bases from V and 6 bases from J; junction bases left unmatched: 5. Germline CDR1 and CDR2: SGDLS and YYNGEE. CDR3 in DNA: TGTGCCAGCAGCCCCCAACTAGCGGGGGGCAATGAGCAGTTCTTC. This gives the protein CASSPQLAGGNEQFF.

The chain has TRBV2 and TRBJ2-2, with D possibly matching TRBD2 (6 bases). CDR3 length equals 16 residues. Germline V gene sequence: CDR1 SNHLY, CDR2 FYNNEI. V lost 6 bases and J 1 base, leaving 15 bases between the germline ends. The CDR3 loop is CASRGVIGGNTGELFF. The CDR3 region has the DNA TGTGCCAGCAGAGGTGTAATCGGGGGGAACACCGGGGAGCTGTTTTTT.

V usage is TRBV21-1 and J usage is TRBJ2-1; TRBD2 is taken as the D call from the table, unchecked against the DNA. TRBV21-1 is listed as a pseudogene. This CDR3 has 19 residues. CDR3 in amino acids: CASSKERLWLAGACNEQFF. CDR3 bases: TGTGCCAGCAGCAAAGAAAGGTTGTGGCTAGCGGGGGCCTGCAATGAGCAGTTCTTC.

The chain is built from TRBV29-1 and TRBJ2-5; no clear D gene. Trimming removed 1 base from V and 0 bases from J, with 9 bases in between. The CDR3 totals 14 residues. Germline V CDR1 and CDR2: SQVTM, ANQGSEA. The CDR3 DNA is TGCAGCGTTGAAGTTTTTGGCAACCAAGAGACCCAGTACTTC. This gives the protein CSVEVFGNQETQYF.

The chain links TRBV25-1 to TRBJ2-1; 8 bases agree with TRBD2. The CDR3 has 16 residues. Germline CDR1 reads MGHDK; CDR2 reads SYGVNS. The V and J ends lost 4 bases and 4 bases, in that order; junction bases with no gene match: 9. The CDR3 bases are TGTGCCAGCAGTGGGTTCGGACTAGCATCATACAATGAGCAGTTCTTC. Encoded protein: CASSGFGLASYNEQFF.

The chain has TRBV6-5 and TRBJ1-6; a possible D gene is TRBD1 (6 bases). The CDR3 has 12 residues. Germline-derived CDR1 and CDR2 are MNHEY and SVGAGI. With 11 bases removed from V and 3 bases from J, the gap between germline ends came to 8 bases. For the CDR3, the DNA is TGTGCCGTCAGGGGCTATAATTCACCCCTCCACTTT. Translated, it gives CAVRGYNSPLHF.

The chain is built from TRBV20-1 and TRBJ1-1; TRBD1 aligns across 8 bases. The length of the CDR3 is 14 residues. J gave up 0 bases and V 3 bases, and 3 bases lay outside the gene matches. CDR1 and CDR2 from the germline V gene are DFQATT and SNEGSKA (reference sequence). In DNA, the CDR3 is TGCAGTGCTAGTAGACAGGGGATGAACACTGAAGCTTTCTTT. Amino acids: CSASRQGMNTEAFF.

The V and J genes are TRBV6-4 and TRBJ1-5; D not certain. V dropped 6 bases and J dropped 0 bases, with 12 bases sitting between them. The CDR3 is 15 amino acids. Germline V gene data show CDR1 as MRHNA and CDR2 as SNTAGT. The DNA of the CDR3 is TGTGCCAGCAGGGTGACTGCAGATAGCAATCAGCCCCAGCATTTT. This translates into CASRVTADSNQPQHF.

The chain joins TRBV9 to TRBJ1-1; D gene uncertain. The CDR3 totals 13 residues. Trimming shortened V by 0 bases and J by 7 bases, and 10 bases separated the two germline ends. Germline V CDR1 and CDR2: SGDLS, YYNGEE. CDR3 in amino acids: CASSVGPRDEAFF. The CDR3 bases are TGTGCCAGCAGCGTAGGCCCTCGAGATGAAGCTTTCTTT.

The V call is TRBV18, the J call TRBJ2-7; 15 nucleotides line up with TRBD2. Germline CDR1 reads KGHSH; CDR2 reads LQKENI. This CDR3 has 17 residues. J gave up 5 bases and V 1 base, and 6 bases lay outside the gene matches. Written as DNA, the CDR3 is TGTGCCAGCTCACCACAGGGACTAGCGGGGGGCATCAACGAGCAGTACTTC. Protein sequence: CASSPQGLAGGINEQYF.

V usage is TRBV7-9 and J usage is TRBJ1-1; weak D call: TRBD1 (5 bases). Per germline, CDR1 SEHNR and CDR2 FQNEAQ (reference sequence). The CDR3 loop spans 15 amino acids. Trimming took 5 bases from V and 0 from J, leaving 13 bases between them. CDR3 sequence reads: CASSPMTEVNTEAFF. The CDR3 region has the DNA TGTGCCAGCAGCCCGATGACAGAGGTGAACACTGAAGCTTTCTTT.